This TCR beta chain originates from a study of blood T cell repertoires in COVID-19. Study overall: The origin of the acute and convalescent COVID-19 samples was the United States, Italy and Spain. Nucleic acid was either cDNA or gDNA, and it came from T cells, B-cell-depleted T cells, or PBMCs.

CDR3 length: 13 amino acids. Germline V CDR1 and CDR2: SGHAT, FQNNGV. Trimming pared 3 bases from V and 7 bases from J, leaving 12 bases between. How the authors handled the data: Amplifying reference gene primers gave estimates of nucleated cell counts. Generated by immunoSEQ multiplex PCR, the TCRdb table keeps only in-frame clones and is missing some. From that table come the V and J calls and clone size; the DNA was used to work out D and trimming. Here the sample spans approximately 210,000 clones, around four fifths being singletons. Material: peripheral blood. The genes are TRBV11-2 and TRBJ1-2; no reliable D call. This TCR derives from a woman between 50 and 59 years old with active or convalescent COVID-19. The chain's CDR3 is CASSLRLSGGYTF. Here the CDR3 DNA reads TGTGCCAGCAGCTTGAGACTCAGCGGTGGCTACACCTTC.